The clone carrying this TCR beta chain was seen only a few times. The antigen remains undetermined. As defined, naive CD8 cells were CD45RO-negative and positively selected for CCR7, with terminally differentiated effector memory CD45RA+ cells excluded. Healthy HIV-negative adults with no recent acute infections or vaccinations were recruited as donors. The data are from a study of shared clonotypes between healthy human individuals. Findings and limits, study-wide: Among non-shared clonotypes, generation probabilities were lower than among those shared by all four donors. Large depth notwithstanding, sorted-subset sequencing proved incomplete by rarefaction.

The authors split each subset's genomic DNA evenly across several immunoSEQ plates. Here immunoSEQ multiplex PCR was the method, and the copy in TCRdb shows in-frame clones only, minus some. The sample yields millions of clones, 90% to 95% seen once. V shed 7 bases and J 0 bases; nucleotides not matched to a gene: 15. The germline V gene has CDR1 SEHNR and CDR2 FQNEAQ (reference sequence). There are 18 residues in the CDR3. The gene calls are TRBV7-9 and TRBJ1-1, with 9 bases identical to TRBD1. This sequence originates from a man aged 18 to 30 in good health. Some clones in this sample may be carry-over from other donors' samples. Input material: naive CD8+ T cells from PBMCs. The CDR3 loop reads CASIQIHTGGSMNTEAFF. CDR3 bases: TGTGCCAGCATCCAGATTCACACAGGGGGCTCCATGAACACTGAAGCTTTCTTT.